The 28 T cell receptor beta chains reported below all come from one sample, sequenced in a study of blood T cell repertoires in COVID-19 (dated by TCRdb to 2019 to 2021). Libraries came from the immunoSEQ multiplex PCR assay. Entries here come from immuneACCESS through TCRdb and include only in-frame sequences with V and J called. Some clones fail to appear in such tables; in the studies checked, an unresolved V gene covers under half of the shortfall, and the cause of the remainder is unknown. The sample yields about 140,000 clones; about 87% were counted once. The ten largest clones represent about 1.7% of the sample. Sequenced input: peripheral blood. Receptors originate from a woman between 45 and 60 years old with acute or convalescent COVID-19.

In nucleotides, the CDR3 is TGTGCCAGCAGCCTTGCTCCGGTGAACACTGAAGCTTTCTTT. As protein: CASSLAPVNTEAFF. This sequence joins TRBV3-1 (or the pseudogene TRBV3-2) and TRBJ1-1, with D unresolved. The CDR3 has 14 amino acids. V was clipped by 4 bases and J by 0 bases, with 9 bases between them. Germline CDR1 and CDR2: LGHDT and YNNKEL (reference sequence).

The J gene is TRBJ1-4, the V gene TRBV5-4, with 9 bases that match TRBD1. Germline CDR1 is SGHNT and CDR2 is YYREEE (reference sequence). This CDR3 contains 14 residues. The V and J ends lost 5 bases and 7 bases, in that order; junction bases with no gene match: 6. CDR3 residues: CASRKQGAGEKLFF. CDR3 coding DNA: TGTGCCAGCAGAAAACAGGGGGCAGGTGAAAAACTGTTTTTT.

This clone appeared once. The J gene is TRBJ2-7, the V gene TRBV29-1; D is possibly TRBD1 (6 bases). The CDR3 is made up of 13 amino acids. The germline V gene has CDR1 SQVTM and CDR2 ANQGSEA. V gave up 0 bases and J gave up 4 bases, with 10 bases separating them. Written as DNA, the CDR3 is TGCAGCGTTGAAGATGGGACACAATACGAGCAGTACTTC. It yields the protein CSVEDGTQYEQYF.

The J gene is TRBJ1-4, the V gene TRBV5-1, with D unresolved. The CDR3 has 17 amino acids. Per germline, CDR1 SGHRS and CDR2 YFSETQ. V gave up 0 bases and J gave up 8 bases, with 20 bases separating them. The CDR3 DNA sequence: TGCGCCAGCAGCTTGGAGTCCGATGGTTCCTTCGGGGAAAAACTGTTTTTT. This codes for CASSLESDGSFGEKLFF.

This clone was detected only a few times. V and J are TRBV11-2 and TRBJ1-1, with D perhaps TRBD1 (5 bases). Trimming cost V 2 bases and J 0 bases, with 13 bases left between them. CDR1 is SGHAT and CDR2 is FQNNGV in the germline V gene. CDR3 length: 16 residues. The CDR3 DNA reads as TGTGCCAGCAGCTTACAGGAATGGGGGGTGAACACTGAAGCTTTCTTT. It specifies CASSLQEWGVNTEAFF.

V usage is TRBV2 and J usage is TRBJ2-6; 11 bases are a match to TRBD2. Germline CDR1 reads SNHLY; CDR2 reads FYNNEI. The V segment lost 6 bases and the J segment 0 bases; nucleotides outside the gene matches: 4. The CDR3 has 17 residues. For the CDR3, the DNA is TGTGCCAGCAGGGTACTAGCGGGGGACTCTGGGGCCAACGTCCTGACTTTC. Translating it yields CASRVLAGDSGANVLTF.

This chain connects TRBV11-1 to TRBJ2-7, with D possibly matching TRBD2 (6 bases). Deletions cut 0 bases from V and 3 bases from J, with 15 bases between. This CDR3 is built from 16 residues. Germline lookup yields CDR1 SGHAT and CDR2 FQDESV (reference sequence). Here the CDR3 reads CASSLAGGAGSYEQYF. In DNA, the CDR3 is TGTGCCAGCAGCTTAGCCGGCGGGGCAGGGAGCTACGAGCAGTACTTC.

This clone was counted once. The CDR3 loop is CASSLGTGTAYGYTF. In DNA form, the CDR3 reads TGTGCCAGCAGCTTGGGAACCGGGACAGCCTATGGCTACACCTTC. The chain joins TRBV5-8 to TRBJ1-2; 7 nucleotides match TRBD1. The CDR3 contains 15 residues. Germline trimming cut 0 bases from V and 4 bases from J; bases unmatched to any gene: 6. Germline-derived CDR1 and CDR2 are SGHTS and YDEGEE.

This clone is a singleton in its sample. The CDR3 nucleotides read TGCAGCGTTGAACTAGCGGGGGCCCGCACAGATACGCAGTATTTT. Protein: CSVELAGARTDTQYF. The J gene is TRBJ2-3, the V gene TRBV29-1; 10 nucleotides agree with TRBD2. Losses at the gene ends were 2 bases for V and 1 base for J; bases not matched to a gene: 3. Germline CDR1 reads SQVTM; CDR2 reads ANQGSEA. There are 15 residues in the CDR3.

The chain recombines TRBV29-1 with TRBJ1-1; D might be TRBD1 (6 bases). The V and J ends lost 7 bases and 1 base respectively, with 16 bases between them. CDR3 length: 14 residues. Germline lookup yields CDR1 SQVTM and CDR2 ANQGSEA. The CDR3 is CSASGLRGNTEAFF. Here the CDR3 DNA reads TGCAGCGCCTCCGGGCTCAGGGGGAACACTGAAGCTTTCTTT. Full variable domain (missing parts from reference TRBV29-1 and TRBJ1-1): SAVISQKPSRDICQRGTSLTIQCQVDSQVTMMFWYRQQPGQSLTLIATANQGSEATYESGFVIDKFPISRPNLTFSTLTVSNMSPEDSSIYLCSASGLRGNTEAFFGQGTRLTVV.

The chain combines TRBV28 with TRBJ1-3; TRBD1 is a possible D gene (5 bases). The germline gives CDR1 MDHEN, CDR2 SYDVKM. The V and J ends lost 8 bases and 6 bases respectively, with 23 bases between them. The CDR3 covers 16 residues. The CDR3 DNA sequence: TGTGCCAGCTCCCCCGGGGGGTCTCAGAGGGCAAACACCATATATTTT. Encoded protein: CASSPGGSQRANTIYF.

CDR3 DNA: TGTGCCAGCAGTTTTACAGGGGTGAAGCACACTGAAGCTTTCTTT. The encoded protein is CASSFTGVKHTEAFF. V usage is TRBV7-9 and J usage is TRBJ1-1; 7 nucleotides align to TRBD1. Germline values: CDR1 SEHNR, CDR2 FQNEAQ (reference sequence). CDR3 length equals 15 residues. V shed 6 bases and J 3 bases; nucleotides not matched to a gene: 10.

V and J are TRBV19 and TRBJ1-1; 7 nucleotides align to TRBD1. The CDR3 consists of 15 residues. Unmatched junction bases numbered 9, after V lost 4 bases and J lost 4 bases. The germline V gene has CDR1 LNHDA and CDR2 SQIVND (reference sequence). The CDR3 sequence: CASSNGGQPSTEAFF. CDR3 coding DNA: TGTGCCAGTAGTAATGGGGGACAGCCGAGCACTGAAGCTTTCTTT.

This clone came up a few times. The rearrangement links TRBV28 to TRBJ2-5; 7 bases map to TRBD2. The CDR3 consists of 16 residues. CDR1 is MDHEN, CDR2 SYDVKM, per germline. The trim removed 6 bases at V and 5 bases at J, leaving 15 bases unmatched. CDR3 nucleotides: TGTGCCAGCAGGAGTGGACTGGGGGGGGTCCGGGAGACCCAGTACTTC. Translated: CASRSGLGGVRETQYF.

A single count supports this clone. This rearrangement joins TRBV6-6 to TRBJ1-2; the match to TRBD1 covers 9 bases. With V trimmed by 6 bases and J by 4 bases, 9 bases remained unmatched. Looked up from germline, CDR1 is MNHNY and CDR2 is SVGAGI (reference sequence). This CDR3 is built from 15 residues. The CDR3 reads CASRDDTDRGYGYTF. The CDR3 coding sequence is TGTGCCAGCAGAGACGATACGGACAGGGGCTATGGCTACACCTTC.

This chain links TRBV25-1 with TRBJ1-6, with 7 bases fitting TRBD1. Germline trimming cut 4 bases from V and 6 bases from J; bases unmatched to any gene: 6. Germline values: CDR1 MGHDK, CDR2 SYGVNS. This CDR3 contains 15 residues. The CDR3 loop is CASSGDRAINSPLHF. CDR3 in DNA: TGTGCCAGCAGTGGTGACAGGGCAATTAATTCACCCCTCCACTTT. The variable domain in full, with the rest retrieved from reference TRBV25-1 and TRBJ1-6, is EADIYQTPRYLVIGTGKKITLECSQTMGHDKMYWYQQDPGMELHLIHYSYGVNSTEKGDLSSESTVSRIRTEHFPLTLESARPSHTSQYLCASSGDRAINSPLHFGNGTRLTVT.

CDR3 region: CASSQVSGYLSYEQYF. DNA for the CDR3: TGTGCCAGCAGCCAGGTTAGCGGGTACCTCTCCTACGAGCAGTACTTC. The chain carries TRBV3-1 (or the pseudogene TRBV3-2) and TRBJ2-7, with 7 bases that match TRBD2. The CDR3 runs 16 residues. The trim removed 3 bases at V and 0 bases at J, leaving 8 bases unmatched. Germline assignment: CDR1 LGHDT and CDR2 YNNKEL (reference sequence).

CDR3 nucleotides: TGTGCCAGCAGCTCATGGGACAGCTTCAATTCACCCCTCCACTTT. Translating gives CASSSWDSFNSPLHF. V usage is TRBV3-1 (or the pseudogene TRBV3-2) and J usage is TRBJ1-6; TRBD1 aligns across 7 bases. Trimming cost V 5 bases and J 7 bases; bases outside gene matches: 8. Germline V lookup: CDR1 LGHDT, CDR2 YNNKEL (reference sequence). This CDR3 region has 15 residues.

V and J are TRBV27 and TRBJ1-5; TRBD1 matches at 8 bases. V lost 5 bases, J lost 7 bases, and 7 bases stayed unmatched. Germline CDR1 and CDR2: MNHEY and SMNVEV (reference sequence). This CDR3 contains 14 residues. CDR3 region: CASSPDREWQPQHF. CDR3 nucleotide sequence: TGTGCCAGCAGTCCGGACAGGGAATGGCAGCCCCAGCATTTT.

This chain joins TRBV6-2 or TRBV6-3 and TRBJ1-5; D is unresolved. The CDR3 sequence is 16 residues long. The germline CDR1 and CDR2 sequences are MNHEY and SVGEGT. Trimming took off 0 bases at V and 0 bases at J, with 9 bases between the two ends. The CDR3 nucleotides are TGTGCCAGCAGTTACTCGGGCAGGTATAGCAATCAGCCCCAGCATTTT. Encoded protein: CASSYSGRYSNQPQHF.

The chain links TRBV10-3 to TRBJ1-2, with D maybe TRBD1 (5 bases). Per the germline V gene, CDR1 is ENHRY and CDR2 is SYGVKD. This CDR3 contains 13 residues. V dropped 11 bases and J dropped 7 bases, with 20 bases sitting between them. The CDR3 spells CAAWEGQGAGYTF. DNA of the CDR3: TGTGCCGCCTGGGAGGGGCAGGGCGCTGGCTACACCTTC.

Note on this clone: The sample has other DNA sequences that encode this CDR3 too. V and J are TRBV19 and TRBJ1-2; D ambiguous. Trimming took off 6 bases at V and 5 bases at J, with 10 bases between the two ends. CDR1 is LNHDA, CDR2 SQIVND, per germline (reference sequence). This CDR3 is 12 amino acids long. The CDR3 DNA follows: TGTGCCAGTAGCCCACAGAATTATGGCTACACCTTC. This translates into CASSPQNYGYTF.

The CDR3 nucleotides read TGTGCCAGCAGCTTACTAGCGGGATATGACACAGATACGCAGTATTTT. Protein: CASSLLAGYDTDTQYF. The rearrangement uses TRBV9 and TRBJ2-3; 10 bases map to TRBD2. Germline V gives CDR1 SGDLS, CDR2 YYNGEE. The CDR3 loop spans 16 amino acids. Unmatched junction bases numbered 7, after V lost 4 bases and J lost 2 bases.

The V call is TRBV19, the J call TRBJ2-7; TRBD1 matches at 8 bases. The CDR3 totals 15 residues. CDR1 is LNHDA, CDR2 SQIVND, per germline (reference sequence). V gave up 4 bases and J gave up 5 bases; unmatched junction bases: 10. Written as DNA, the CDR3 is TGTGCCAGTAGTAGGCATGGGACAGGAGCTAACGAGCAGTACTTC. It codes for CASSRHGTGANEQYF.

The J gene is TRBJ2-7, the V gene TRBV12-3 or TRBV12-4; D is unclear. The CDR3 sequence is 11 residues long. V was clipped by 3 bases and J by 4 bases, with 4 bases between them. CDR3 nucleotide sequence: TGTGCCAGCAGTTTTGAGTACGAGCAGTACTTC. It translates to CASSFEYEQYF.

V is TRBV6-4 and J is TRBJ2-3; 8 bases line up with TRBD2. The CDR3 sequence is 14 residues long. From germline, CDR1 is MRHNA and CDR2 SNTAGT. V lost 6 bases, J lost 10 bases, and 12 bases stayed unmatched. CDR3: CASSPAGDSGPQYF. The DNA of the CDR3 is TGTGCCAGCAGCCCAGCGGGAGACTCAGGACCGCAGTATTTT.

The chain recombines TRBV6-5 with TRBJ1-6; D unresolved. Trimming removed 7 bases at V and 0 bases at J, with 10 bases between. The CDR3 extends over 15 amino acids. Germline-derived CDR1 and CDR2 are MNHEY and SVGAGI. CDR3 protein: CASTGKSSYNSPLHF. The CDR3 DNA follows: TGTGCCAGCACCGGGAAGAGCTCCTATAATTCACCCCTCCACTTT.

The chain has TRBV6-6 and TRBJ2-2, with D hard to call. The germline V gene has CDR1 MNHNY and CDR2 SVGAGI (reference sequence). The length of the CDR3 is 13 residues. Trimming removed 6 bases at V and 4 bases at J, with 9 bases between. This CDR3 reads CASRSSGTGELFF. In nucleotides, the CDR3 is TGTGCCAGCAGGAGTAGTGGCACCGGGGAGCTGTTTTTT.